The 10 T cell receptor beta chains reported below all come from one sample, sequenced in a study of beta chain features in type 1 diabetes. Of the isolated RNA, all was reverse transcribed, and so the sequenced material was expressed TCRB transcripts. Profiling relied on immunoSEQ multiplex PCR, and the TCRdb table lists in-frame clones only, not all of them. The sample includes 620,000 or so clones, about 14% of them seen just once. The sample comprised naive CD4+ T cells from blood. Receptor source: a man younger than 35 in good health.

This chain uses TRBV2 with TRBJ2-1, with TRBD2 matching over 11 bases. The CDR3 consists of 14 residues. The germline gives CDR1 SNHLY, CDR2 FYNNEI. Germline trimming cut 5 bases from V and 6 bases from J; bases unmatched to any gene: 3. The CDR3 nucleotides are TGTGCCAGCAGTACTAGCGGGAGAAGCAATGAGCAGTTCTTC. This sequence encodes CASSTSGRSNEQFF.

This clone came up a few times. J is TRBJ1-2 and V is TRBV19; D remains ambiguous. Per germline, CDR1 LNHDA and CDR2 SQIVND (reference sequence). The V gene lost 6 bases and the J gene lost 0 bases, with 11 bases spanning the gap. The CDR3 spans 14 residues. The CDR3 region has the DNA TGTGCCAGTAGCTACGGAACAACTAACTATGGCTACACCTTC. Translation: CASSYGTTNYGYTF.

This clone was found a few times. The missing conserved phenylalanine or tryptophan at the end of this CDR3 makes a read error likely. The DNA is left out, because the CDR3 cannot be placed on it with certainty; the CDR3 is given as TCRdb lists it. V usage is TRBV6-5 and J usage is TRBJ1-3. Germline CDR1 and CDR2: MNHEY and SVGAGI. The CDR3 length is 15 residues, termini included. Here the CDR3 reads CASSNPGRSRGDPTG.

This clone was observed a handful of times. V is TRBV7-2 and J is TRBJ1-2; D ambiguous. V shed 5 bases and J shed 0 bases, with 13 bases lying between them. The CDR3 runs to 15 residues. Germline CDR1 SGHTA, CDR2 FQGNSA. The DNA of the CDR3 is TGTGCCAGCAGCAAAGCCGCGCCCGCTAACTATGGCTACACCTTC. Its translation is CASSKAAPANYGYTF.

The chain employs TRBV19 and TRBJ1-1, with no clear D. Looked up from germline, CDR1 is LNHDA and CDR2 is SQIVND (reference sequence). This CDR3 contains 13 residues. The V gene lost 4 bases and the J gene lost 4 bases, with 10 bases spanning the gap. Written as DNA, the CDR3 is TGTGCCAGTAGTACACAATTCCCCACTGAAGCTTTCTTT. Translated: CASSTQFPTEAFF.

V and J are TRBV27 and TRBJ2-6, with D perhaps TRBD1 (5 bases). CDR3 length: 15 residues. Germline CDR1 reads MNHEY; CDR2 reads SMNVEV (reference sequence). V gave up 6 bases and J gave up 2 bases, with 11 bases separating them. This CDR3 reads CASRKGSTGANVLTF. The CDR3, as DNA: TGTGCCAGCAGAAAGGGGTCGACTGGGGCCAACGTCCTGACTTTC.

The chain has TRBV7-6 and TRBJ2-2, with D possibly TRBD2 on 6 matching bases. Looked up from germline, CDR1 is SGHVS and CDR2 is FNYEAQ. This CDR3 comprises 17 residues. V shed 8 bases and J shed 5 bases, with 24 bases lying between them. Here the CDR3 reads CASRKVPAGTGTGELFF. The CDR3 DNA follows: TGTGCCAGCCGCAAGGTACCCGCTGGGACTGGTACCGGGGAGCTGTTTTTT.

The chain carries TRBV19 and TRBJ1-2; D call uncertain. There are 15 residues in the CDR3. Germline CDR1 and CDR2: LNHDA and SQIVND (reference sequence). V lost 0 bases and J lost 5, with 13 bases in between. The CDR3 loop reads CASSIDGAVTYGYTF. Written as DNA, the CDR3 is TGTGCCAGTAGTATAGATGGAGCAGTTACTTATGGCTACACCTTC.

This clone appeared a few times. This chain's CDR3 is CASSPLIDDYGYTF. CDR3 sequence (DNA): TGTGCCAGCTCACCGTTGATCGACGACTATGGCTACACCTTC. The rearrangement joins TRBV18 to TRBJ1-2; D gene uncertain. In germline, CDR1 is KGHSH, CDR2 LQKENI. The V end was cut by 3 bases, the J end by 3 bases, with 11 bases between. The CDR3 extends over 14 amino acids. Variable domain in full (rest from reference TRBV18 and TRBJ1-2): NAGVMQNPRHLVRRRGQEARLRCSPMKGHSHVYWYRQLPEEGLKFMVYLQKENIIDESGMPKERFSAEFPKEGPSILRIQQVVRGDSAAYFCASSPLIDDYGYTFGSGTRLTVV.

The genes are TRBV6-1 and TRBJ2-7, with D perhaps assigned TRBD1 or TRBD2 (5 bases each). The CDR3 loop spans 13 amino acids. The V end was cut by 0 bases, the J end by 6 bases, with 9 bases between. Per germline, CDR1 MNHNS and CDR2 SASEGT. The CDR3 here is CASSEASGREQYF. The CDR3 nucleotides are TGTGCCAGCAGTGAAGCCTCGGGACGCGAGCAGTACTTC.